The rows below give T cell receptor beta chains drawn from one sample of a study of T cell responses to AZD1222 COVID-19 vaccine. The repertoire was sequenced with immunoSEQ multiplex PCR; TCRdb's copy has only in-frame clones and lacks some. Of 130,000 to 150,000 clones in the sample, around 90% were seen once. The source was peripheral blood, collected on day 0 of MenACWY control vaccination. The receptor set was obtained from an adult in good health. Both conserved end residues are part of each CDR3. D genes are given only for firm matches. Part of the rows lack a size; the others show once, few, many or a class for expanded clones.

TRBV9	.	TRBJ1-5	TRBD1	TGTGCCAGCAGCACCGGGACAGCTAATCAGCCCCAGCATTTT	CASSTGTANQPQHF
TRBV27	.	TRBJ2-3	.	TGTGCCAGCAGTTTATCGTCAACAGATACGCAGTATTTT	CASSLSSTDTQYF
TRBV4-1	.	TRBJ1-5	.	TGCGCCAGCAGCCAAGGATGGCAAGGGACCCGCAATCAGCCCCAGCATTTT	CASSQGWQGTRNQPQHF
TRBV5-1	.	TRBJ2-7	.	TGCGCCAGCAGCCCTGGACCCGGCGTAGAGTACGAGCAGTACTTC	CASSPGPGVEYEQYF
TRBV5-1	.	TRBJ2-6	.	TGCGCCAGCAGCTTGGTGGCCTCTGGGGCCAACGTCCTGACTTTC	CASSLVASGANVLTF
TRBV27	.	TRBJ1-4	.	TGTGCCAGCACCCGGCGGGACACTAATGAAAAACTGTTTTTT	CASTRRDTNEKLFF
TRBV21-1	.	TRBJ1-5	.	TGTGCCAGCAGCAACGCGGGGACTAGCAATCAGCCCCAGCATTTT	CASSNAGTSNQPQHF
TRBV19	.	TRBJ1-2	.	TGTGCCAGTAGTCCCGAGGGGGGGCTGGAAGGCTACACCTTC	CASSPEGGLEGYTF
TRBV7-9	.	TRBJ2-7	.	TGTGCCAGCAGCTTAAACCTCCGGGCGGAGGGGTTAAGCGAGCAGTACTTC	CASSLNLRAEGLSEQYF
TRBV27	.	TRBJ1-6	.	TGTGCCAGCAGACCAGTCCCCGGGAATTCACCCCTCCACTTT	CASRPVPGNSPLHF
TRBV19	once	TRBJ1-5	.	TGTGCCAGTAGTATAGATTGGAGGGCCACCCTAGAGCCCCAGCATTTT	CASSIDWRATLEPQHF
TRBV10-3	once	TRBJ1-1	TRBD1	TGTGCCATCAACCCGACAGGGCGGACTGAAGCTTTCTTT	CAINPTGRTEAFF
TRBV3-1/TRBV3-2	.	TRBJ2-2	TRBD2	TGTGCCAGCAGCCAGGTAGCGGGAGTGTGGACCGGGGAGCTGTTTTTT	CASSQVAGVWTGELFF
TRBV3-1/TRBV3-2	few	TRBJ1-2	.	TGTGCCAGCAGCCAAGGTTCTACAATTACTAACTATGGCTACACCTTC	CASSQGSTITNYGYTF
TRBV18	.	TRBJ2-5	.	TGTGCCAGCTCACCACCGTCTGATCAAAGGCAGTACTTC	CASSPPSDQRQYF
TRBV27	.	TRBJ1-1	.	TGTGCCAGCAGTTTTACCCAAGGGGGATACCCTATGAACACTGAAGCTTTCTTT	CASSFTQGGYPMNTEAFF
TRBV28	.	TRBJ1-4	.	TGTGCCAGCAGTTTATGGGGGGGCGCTACCGAAAAACTGTTTTTT	CASSLWGGATEKLFF
TRBV7-2	.	TRBJ1-1	.	TGTGCCAGCAGCTTAGGCAGTTACCTTGAAGCTTTCTTT	CASSLGSYLEAFF
TRBV4-1	once	TRBJ2-7	TRBD2	TGCGCCAGCAGCCATCAGCCCGGACTAGCGGGAGAATCTCTGTACTTC	CASSHQPGLAGESLYF
TRBV3-1/TRBV3-2	.	TRBJ1-4	.	TGTGCCAGCAGCCAAAGAGAAAAACTGTTTTTT	CASSQREKLFF
TRBV6-5	.	TRBJ1-4	.	TGTGCCAGCAGTTCCATTCACATTAGAACTAATGAAAAACTGTTTTTT	CASSSIHIRTNEKLFF
TRBV10-3	once	TRBJ2-1	TRBD2	TGTGCCATCAGTGGGTTAGCGGGAGTATACAATGAGCAGTTCTTC	CAISGLAGVYNEQFF
TRBV7-2	.	TRBJ2-7	.	TGTGCCAGCAGCTTAGTTTTCGGGTCCGCCTACGAGCAGTACTTC	CASSLVFGSAYEQYF
TRBV6-6	.	TRBJ1-4	TRBD1	TGTGCCAGCAATCCGGGACAGGTCTACGAAAAACTGTTTTTT	CASNPGQVYEKLFF
TRBV3-1/TRBV3-2	.	TRBJ2-5	.	TGTGCCAGCAGCTTTGACCCGTCAGAGACCCAGTACTTC	CASSFDPSETQYF
TRBV6-5	.	TRBJ1-2	.	TGTGCCAGCAGTTACAATCCGGTTAACTATGGCTACACCTTC	CASSYNPVNYGYTF
TRBV7-9	.	TRBJ2-7	.	TGTGCCAGCAGCGTAGGACAAAGCTCCTACGAGCAGTACTTC	CASSVGQSSYEQYF
TRBV28	once	TRBJ2-2	.	TGTGCCAGCAGGGCAGGAAACACCGGGGAGCTGTTTTTT	CASRAGNTGELFF
TRBV30	.	TRBJ2-2	.	TGTGCCTGGAGTGTTAGGGGAGCAGACACCGGGGAGCTGTTTTTT	CAWSVRGADTGELFF
TRBV3-1/TRBV3-2	.	TRBJ2-5	.	TGTGCCAGCAGCCAAGATCCGGGGATTGAGACCCAGTACTTC	CASSQDPGIETQYF
TRBV7-9	.	TRBJ1-1	.	TGTGCCAGCAGCTTAGTAGGACGGGGAAAAAACACTGAAGCTTTCTTT	CASSLVGRGKNTEAFF
TRBV7-6	.	TRBJ2-7	.	TGTGCCAGCAGCTTAGGACTCACCTCCTACGAGCAGTACTTC	CASSLGLTSYEQYF
TRBV5-6	.	TRBJ2-7	.	TGTGCCAGCAGCGGTTCTAAACGGCAATGGGAAGCCTACGAGCAGTACTTC	CASSGSKRQWEAYEQYF
TRBV11-2	once	TRBJ2-1	TRBD1	TGTGCCAGCAGCTTCGGACAGGGGAGAGGTGAGCAGTTCTTC	CASSFGQGRGEQFF
TRBV5-5	.	TRBJ1-2	TRBD1	TGTGCCAGCAGCTTGGAGGGGGCAAGTGGCTATGGCTACACCTTC	CASSLEGASGYGYTF
TRBV7-9	.	TRBJ1-2	.	TGTGCCAGCAGCTTAGACAGGCACTATGGCTACACCTTC	CASSLDRHYGYTF
TRBV7-9	.	TRBJ1-2	.	TGTGCCAGCAGCTTAGAGGCAGCCGTCTCGGTTGGCTACACCTTC	CASSLEAAVSVGYTF
TRBV30	.	TRBJ2-3	TRBD2	TGTGCCTGGAGCCCCCCGACTAGCGGGAGGTCAGATACGCAGTATTTT	CAWSPPTSGRSDTQYF
TRBV20-1	.	TRBJ1-5	.	TGCAGTGCTAGTCCCGGACCCGTGACCGGTCAGCCCCAGCATTTT	CSASPGPVTGQPQHF
TRBV9	.	TRBJ1-3	.	TGTGCCAGCAGCGTAGCTGGGGTGGCTGGAAACACCATATATTTT	CASSVAGVAGNTIYF
TRBV9	once	TRBJ2-1	.	TGTGCCAGCAGCCCGGGCAATGAGCAGTTCTTC	CASSPGNEQFF
TRBV3-1/TRBV3-2	many	TRBJ2-7	TRBD1	TGTGCCAGCAGCTCCTCCGGGACAGGGGGCGACGAGCAGTACTTC	CASSSSGTGGDEQYF
TRBV15	few	TRBJ1-5	.	TGTGCCACCAGCAGAGACCCTGGTGGGAATCAGCCCCAGCATTTT	CATSRDPGGNQPQHF
TRBV7-8	.	TRBJ1-5	.	TGTGCCAGCAGCTTAGATAGGGATCAGCCCCAGCATTTT	CASSLDRDQPQHF
TRBV30	.	TRBJ1-3	TRBD1	TGTGCCTGGAGGCGGGACAGAATCTCTGGAAACACCATATATTTT	CAWRRDRISGNTIYF
TRBV19	once	TRBJ1-2	.	TGTGCCAGTAGTAAAACACGAAACTATGGCTACACCTTC	CASSKTRNYGYTF
TRBV16	.	TRBJ1-5	TRBD1	TGTGCCAGCAGCCAATCCGGGACAGGGGACCAGCCCCAGCATTTT	CASSQSGTGDQPQHF
TRBV5-1	.	TRBJ1-2	.	TGCGCCAGCAGCGACCACCCAGGGTCCCGCGGGTATGGCTACACCTTC	CASSDHPGSRGYGYTF
TRBV7-9	.	TRBJ1-3	TRBD1	TGTGCCAGCAGCCAGGACAGGGACTTCTCTGGAAACACCATATATTTT	CASSQDRDFSGNTIYF
TRBV5-1	.	TRBJ2-1	TRBD1	TGCGCCAGCAGCTTGGGTTCAGGGGGCAATGAGCAGTTCTTC	CASSLGSGGNEQFF
TRBV6-2/TRBV6-3	once	TRBJ1-1	TRBD1	TGTGCCAGCAGTGGCGACAGGGGGCGGGATCCCCACACTGAAGCTTTCTTT	CASSGDRGRDPHTEAFF
TRBV28	.	TRBJ2-2	.	TGTGCCAGCAGTTTATCTAGTTGGCGGTCCCCCACCGGGGAGCTGTTTTTT	CASSLSSWRSPTGELFF
TRBV28	.	TRBJ2-7	.	TGTGCCAGCGGTCGTCTCGAGCAGTACTTC	CASGRLEQYF
TRBV6-2/TRBV6-3	.	TRBJ1-4	.	TGTGCCAGCAGTTACTCGATGGGGGAAAAACTGTTTTTT	CASSYSMGEKLFF
TRBV18	.	TRBJ1-1	.	TGTGCCAGCTCACGGGGACAGAACACTGAAGCTTTCTTT	CASSRGQNTEAFF